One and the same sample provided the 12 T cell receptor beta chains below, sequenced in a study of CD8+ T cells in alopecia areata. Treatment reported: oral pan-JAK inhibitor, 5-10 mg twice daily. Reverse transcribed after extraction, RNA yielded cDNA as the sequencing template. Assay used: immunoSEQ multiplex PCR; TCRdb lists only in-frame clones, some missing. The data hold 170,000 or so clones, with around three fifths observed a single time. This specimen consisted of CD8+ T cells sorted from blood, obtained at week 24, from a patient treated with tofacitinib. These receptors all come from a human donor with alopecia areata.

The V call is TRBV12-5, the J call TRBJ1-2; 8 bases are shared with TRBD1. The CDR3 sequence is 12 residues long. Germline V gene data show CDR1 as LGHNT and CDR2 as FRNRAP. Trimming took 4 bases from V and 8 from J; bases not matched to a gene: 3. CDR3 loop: CASGSDRDGYTF. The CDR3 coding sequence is TGTGCTAGTGGTTCGGACAGGGACGGCTACACCTTC.

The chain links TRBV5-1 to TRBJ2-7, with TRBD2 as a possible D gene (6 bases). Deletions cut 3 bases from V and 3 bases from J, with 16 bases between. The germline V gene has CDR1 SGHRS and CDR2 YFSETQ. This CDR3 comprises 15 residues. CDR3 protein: CASSSNAGTLYEQYF. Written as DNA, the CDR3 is TGCGCCAGCAGCTCCAACGCAGGGACTCTCTACGAGCAGTACTTC.

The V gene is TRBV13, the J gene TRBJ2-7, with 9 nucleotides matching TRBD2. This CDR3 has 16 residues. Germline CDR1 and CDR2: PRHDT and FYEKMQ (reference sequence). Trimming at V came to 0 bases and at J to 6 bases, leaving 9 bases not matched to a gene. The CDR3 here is CASSLGRRVSGGEQYF. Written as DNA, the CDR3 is TGTGCCAGCAGCTTAGGCCGGAGGGTTAGCGGGGGCGAGCAGTACTTC.

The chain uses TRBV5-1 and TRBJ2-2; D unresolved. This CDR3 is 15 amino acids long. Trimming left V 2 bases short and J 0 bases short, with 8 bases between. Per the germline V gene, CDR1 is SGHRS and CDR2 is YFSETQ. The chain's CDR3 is CASSFPNPNTGELFF. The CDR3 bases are TGCGCCAGCAGCTTTCCAAACCCGAACACCGGGGAGCTGTTTTTT. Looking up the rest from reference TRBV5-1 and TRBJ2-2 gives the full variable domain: KAGVTQTPRYLIKTRGQQVTLSCSPISGHRSVSWYQQTPGQGLQFLFEYFSETQRNKGNFPGRFSGRQFSNSRSEMNVSTLELGDSALYLCASSFPNPNTGELFFGEGSRLTVL.

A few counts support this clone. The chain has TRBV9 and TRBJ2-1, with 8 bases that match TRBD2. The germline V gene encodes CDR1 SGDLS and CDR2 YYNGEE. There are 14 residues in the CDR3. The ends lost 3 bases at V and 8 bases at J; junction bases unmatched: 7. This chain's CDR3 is CASSGGGMGYEQFF. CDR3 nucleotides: TGTGCCAGCAGCGGCGGGGGGATGGGTTATGAGCAGTTCTTC.

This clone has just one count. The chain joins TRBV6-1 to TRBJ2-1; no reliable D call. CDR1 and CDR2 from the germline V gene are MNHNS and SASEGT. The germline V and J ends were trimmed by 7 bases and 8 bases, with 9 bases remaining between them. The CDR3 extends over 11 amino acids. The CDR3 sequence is CASNARDEQFF. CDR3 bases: TGTGCCAGCAACGCCCGGGATGAGCAGTTCTTC.

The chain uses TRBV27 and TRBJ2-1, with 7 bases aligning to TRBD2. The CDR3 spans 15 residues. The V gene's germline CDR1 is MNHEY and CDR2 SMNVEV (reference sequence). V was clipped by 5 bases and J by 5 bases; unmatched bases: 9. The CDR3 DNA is TGTGCCAGCAGTCAAGGGACTACCGGGGACAATGAGCAGTTCTTC. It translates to CASSQGTTGDNEQFF.

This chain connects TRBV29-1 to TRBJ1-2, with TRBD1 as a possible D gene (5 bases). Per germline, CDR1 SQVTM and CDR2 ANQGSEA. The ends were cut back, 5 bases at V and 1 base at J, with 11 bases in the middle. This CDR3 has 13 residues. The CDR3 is CSVFPTVNYGYTF. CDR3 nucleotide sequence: TGCAGCGTTTTCCCGACAGTTAACTATGGCTACACCTTC. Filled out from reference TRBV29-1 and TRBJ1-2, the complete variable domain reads SAVISQKPSRDICQRGTSLTIQCQVDSQVTMMFWYRQQPGQSLTLIATANQGSEATYESGFVIDKFPISRPNLTFSTLTVSNMSPEDSSIYLCSVFPTVNYGYTFGSGTRLTVV.

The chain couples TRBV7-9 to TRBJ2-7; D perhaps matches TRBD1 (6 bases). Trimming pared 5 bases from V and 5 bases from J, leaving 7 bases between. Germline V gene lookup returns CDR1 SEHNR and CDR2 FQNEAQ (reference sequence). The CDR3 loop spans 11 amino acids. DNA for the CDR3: TGTGCCAGCAGCGGGGGCAACGAGCAGTACTTC. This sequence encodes CASSGGNEQYF.

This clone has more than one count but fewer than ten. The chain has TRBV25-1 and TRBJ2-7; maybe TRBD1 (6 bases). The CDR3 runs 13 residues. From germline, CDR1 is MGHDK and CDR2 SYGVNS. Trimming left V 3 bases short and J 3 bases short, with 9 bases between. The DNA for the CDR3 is TGTGCCAGCAGTGAGGACAGAGACTACGAGCAGTACTTC. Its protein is CASSEDRDYEQYF.

CDR3 in amino acids: CASSSGTGGVYTF. The CDR3 region has the DNA TGTGCCAGCAGCTCCGGGACAGGGGGTGTCTACACCTTC. This rearrangement joins TRBV7-9 to TRBJ1-2, with 11 bases lining up with TRBD1. Germline CDR1 and CDR2: SEHNR and FQNEAQ (reference sequence). CDR3 length: 13 amino acids. The ends lost 4 bases at V and 10 bases at J; junction bases unmatched: 5.

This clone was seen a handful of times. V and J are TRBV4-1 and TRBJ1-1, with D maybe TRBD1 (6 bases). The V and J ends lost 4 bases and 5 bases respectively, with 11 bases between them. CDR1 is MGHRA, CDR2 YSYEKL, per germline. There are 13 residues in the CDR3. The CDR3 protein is CASSLSQGTEAFF. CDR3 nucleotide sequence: TGCGCCAGCAGCCTCTCCCAGGGGACTGAAGCTTTCTTT.